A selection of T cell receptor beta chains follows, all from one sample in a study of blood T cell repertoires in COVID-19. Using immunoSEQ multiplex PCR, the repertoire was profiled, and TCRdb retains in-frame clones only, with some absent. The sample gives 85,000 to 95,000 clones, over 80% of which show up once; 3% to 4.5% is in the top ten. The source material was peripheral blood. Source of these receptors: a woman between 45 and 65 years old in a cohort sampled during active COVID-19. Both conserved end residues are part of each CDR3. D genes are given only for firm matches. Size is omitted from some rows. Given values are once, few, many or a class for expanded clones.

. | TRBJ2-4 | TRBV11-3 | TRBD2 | TGTGCCAGCAGCCGACTAGCTATAGCCAAAAACATTCAGTACTTC | CASSRLAIAKNIQYF
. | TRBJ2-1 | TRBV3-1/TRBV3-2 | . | TGTGCCAGCAGCCAAGAGGCGGCCACGGGGGTCAATGAGCAGTTCTTC | CASSQEAATGVNEQFF
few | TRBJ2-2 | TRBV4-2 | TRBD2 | TGTGCCAGCAGCCCATCGACTAGCGGGGGGTATCTTACTACCGGGGAGCTGTTTTTT | CASSPSTSGGYLTTGELFF
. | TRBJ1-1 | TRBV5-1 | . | TGCGCCAGCACGCTAACAGGGTTCACTGAAGCTTTCTTT | CASTLTGFTEAFF
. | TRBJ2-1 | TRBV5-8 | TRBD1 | TGTGCCAGCAGCTTGGGCACAGGGGTCTTAACCTACAATGAGCAGTTCTTC | CASSLGTGVLTYNEQFF
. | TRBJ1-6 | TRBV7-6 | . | TGTGCCAGCAGCTTAGGAGGGTTAGGTAATTCACCCCTCCACTTT | CASSLGGLGNSPLHF
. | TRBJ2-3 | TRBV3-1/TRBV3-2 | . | TGTGCCAGCAGCCAAGGGGCGGGCTCTGATACGCAGTATTTT | CASSQGAGSDTQYF
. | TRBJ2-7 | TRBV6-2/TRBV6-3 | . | TGTGCCAGCAGTAAGTGGGCAGGACTAACATTACCTTCCGAGCAGTACTTC | CASSKWAGLTLPSEQYF
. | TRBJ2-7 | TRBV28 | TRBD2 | TGTGCCAGCAGTACCAGGGGGCGCGTGGGGCGGGCTAGCGGGAGACCCTCCTACGAGCAGTACTTC | CASSTRGRVGRASGRPSYEQYF
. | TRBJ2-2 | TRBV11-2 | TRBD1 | TGTGCCAGCAGCTCCATGACAGGGGGAACCACCGGGGAGCTGTTTTTT | CASSSMTGGTTGELFF
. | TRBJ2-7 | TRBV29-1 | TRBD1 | TGCAGCGTCGCAGGGACAGGTGTAGCCGAGCAGTACTTC | CSVAGTGVAEQYF
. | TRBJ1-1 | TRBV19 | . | TGTGCCAGTAGTATAGATACAGCTACTGAAGCTTTCTTT | CASSIDTATEAFF
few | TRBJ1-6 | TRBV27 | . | TGTGCCAGCAGCATAACAGAATATTCACCCCTCCACTTT | CASSITEYSPLHF
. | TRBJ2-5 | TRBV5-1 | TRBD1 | TGCGCCAGCAGCTTGGTAGGGGGCCGGGAGACCCAGTACTTC | CASSLVGGRETQYF
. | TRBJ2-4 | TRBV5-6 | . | TGTGCCAGCAGCTTGGCCGGGTCGGGGTTCGCCAAAAACATTCAGTACTTC | CASSLAGSGFAKNIQYF
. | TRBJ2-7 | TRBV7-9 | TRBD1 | TGTGCCAGCACCCTGACAGGGACCTCCTACGAGCAGTACTTC | CASTLTGTSYEQYF
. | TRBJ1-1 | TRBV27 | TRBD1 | TGTGCCAGCAAGACAGGGGGCTGGGTAAGCACTGAAGCTTTCTTT | CASKTGGWVSTEAFF
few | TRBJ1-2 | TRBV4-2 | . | TGTGCCAGCAGCCAAGATTTGCGAACAGCCGCTAACTATGGCTACACCTTC | CASSQDLRTAANYGYTF
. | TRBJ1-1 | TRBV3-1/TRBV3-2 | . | TGTGCCACAACAGGGCTGTCTGAAGCTTTCTTT | CATTGLSEAFF
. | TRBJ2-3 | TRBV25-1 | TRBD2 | TGTGCCAGCAGTGAGGGCGGGAGGGCCTCTGGGGATACGCAGTATTTT | CASSEGGRASGDTQYF
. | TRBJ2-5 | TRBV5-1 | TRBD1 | TGCGCCAGCAGCCGGGACAGGGGAGAGACCCAGTACTTC | CASSRDRGETQYF
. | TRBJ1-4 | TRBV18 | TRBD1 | TGTGCCAGCTCACCACAGGAGACAGGGCATGAAAAACTGTTTTTT | CASSPQETGHEKLFF
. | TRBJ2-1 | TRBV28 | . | TGTGCCAGCCCTCGGGGTAATGAGCAGTTCTTC | CASPRGNEQFF
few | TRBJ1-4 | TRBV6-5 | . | TGTGCCAGCAGAAGGACAGTGTCCGAAAAACTGTTTTTT | CASRRTVSEKLFF
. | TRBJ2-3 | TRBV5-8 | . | TGTGCCAGCAGCCCTGGACACCGCACAGATACGCAGTATTTT | CASSPGHRTDTQYF
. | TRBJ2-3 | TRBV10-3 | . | TGTGCCATCAGTGAGGCTAGCGGCACAGATACGCAGTATTTT | CAISEASGTDTQYF
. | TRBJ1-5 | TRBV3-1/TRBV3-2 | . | TGTGCCAGCAGCCAGGGAGTCAGGCAGCCCCAGCATTTT | CASSQGVRQPQHF
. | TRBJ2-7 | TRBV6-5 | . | TGTGCCAGCAGATCCGACAGAAGCTCCTACGAGCAGTACTTC | CASRSDRSSYEQYF
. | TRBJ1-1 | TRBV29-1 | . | TGCAGCGTTAACCGGGACTACACTGAAGCTTTCTTT | CSVNRDYTEAFF
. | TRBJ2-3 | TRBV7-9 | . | TGTGCCAGCAGCTTCGGCGGGGTAAGAAATACGCAGTATTTT | CASSFGGVRNTQYF
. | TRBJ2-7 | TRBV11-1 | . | TGTGCCAGCAGCATACTATCAGAGGGGCAGTACTTC | CASSILSEGQYF
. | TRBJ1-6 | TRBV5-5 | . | TGTGCCAGCAGCTTGGGACAGTTTAATTCACCCCTCCACTTT | CASSLGQFNSPLHF
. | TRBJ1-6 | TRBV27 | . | TGTGCCAGCAGTTACAGGGAACACTCACCCCTCCACTTT | CASSYREHSPLHF
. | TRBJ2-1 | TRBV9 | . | TGTGCCAGCAGCAAACCCTCGCCGGGCCGTAGCGTTGGGAATGAGCAGTTCTTC | CASSKPSPGRSVGNEQFF
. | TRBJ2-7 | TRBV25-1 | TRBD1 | TGTGCCAGCATGCGACAGGGGCTATCCTACGAGCAGTACTTC | CASMRQGLSYEQYF
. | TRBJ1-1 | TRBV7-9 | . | TGTGCCAGCAGCTTAGAGGAGAACATGAACACTGAAGCTTTCTTT | CASSLEENMNTEAFF
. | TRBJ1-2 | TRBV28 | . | TGTGCCAGCAGTCTAGGGGTGACGGTCAAGAATGGCTACACCTTC | CASSLGVTVKNGYTF
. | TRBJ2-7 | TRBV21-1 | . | TGTGCCAAAAACCAAAGGGGTCTCAAGCAGTACTTC | CAKNQRGLKQYF
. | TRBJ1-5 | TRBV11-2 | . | TGTGCCAGCAGCTTAGTTCCCGGGAATCAGCCCCAGCATTTT | CASSLVPGNQPQHF
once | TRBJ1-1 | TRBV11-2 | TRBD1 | TGTGCCAGCAGCTTGGACAGGGGGACTGAAGCTTTCTTT | CASSLDRGTEAFF
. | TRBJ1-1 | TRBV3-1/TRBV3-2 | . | TGTGCCAGCAGCCAGGGCTACGGGGTAACTGAAGCTTTCTTT | CASSQGYGVTEAFF
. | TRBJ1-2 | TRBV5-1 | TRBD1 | TGCGCCAGCAGCTTCTCCGGGACAGGGGAATACGGGGGCTATGGCTACACCTTC | CASSFSGTGEYGGYGYTF
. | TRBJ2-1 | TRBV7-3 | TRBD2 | TGTGCCAGCAGCTTGACGGGACTAGCGCTGGATGAGCAGTTCTTC | CASSLTGLALDEQFF
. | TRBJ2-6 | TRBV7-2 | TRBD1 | TGTGCCAGCAGCTTAGGTTACAGGGGTCCCTCTGGGGCCAACGTCCTGACTTTC | CASSLGYRGPSGANVLTF
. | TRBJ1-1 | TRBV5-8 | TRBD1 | TGTGCCAGCAGCTTGGCCGGTGACAGGGGAGCTTTCTTT | CASSLAGDRGAFF